One and the same sample provided the 16 T cell receptor beta chains below, sequenced in a study of T cells in tuberculosis. Method: immunoSEQ multiplex PCR; TCRdb's copy keeps in-frame clones and lacks some. The table includes about 43,000 clones, approximately 94% detected once. Sample: PBMCs. These receptors were taken from a donor aged 5-35 years with latent tuberculosis or without tuberculosis infection. Some clones in this sample may be carry-over from other donors' samples.

The gene calls are TRBV10-1 and TRBJ2-1; possibly TRBD1 for D (6 bases). The germline CDR1 and CDR2 sequences are WNHNN and SYGVQD (reference sequence). This CDR3 contains 14 residues. Trimming took off 3 bases at V and 13 bases at J, with 19 bases between the two ends. This chain's CDR3 is CASSETSTGYEQFF. The CDR3 region has the DNA TGCGCCAGCAGTGAAACCTCTACAGGGTACGAACAGTTCTTC.

This chain joins TRBV2 and TRBJ1-2; the D is unclear. Germline CDR1 and CDR2: SNHLY and FYNNEI. This CDR3 comprises 11 residues. The V end lost 7 bases, the J end lost 8 bases, and 11 bases lay between the germline ends. The CDR3 DNA reads TGTGCCAGCACCGGGAGTGGCGGCTACACCTTC. Translation: CASTGSGGYTF.

This clone was counted a few times. The rearrangement joins TRBV6-5 to TRBJ1-5; 8 nucleotides match TRBD1. V shed 5 bases, J shed 5 bases, and the junction held 5 bases outside the gene matches. CDR3 length: 14 residues. Germline CDR1 reads MNHEY; CDR2 reads SVGAGI. The CDR3 nucleotides are TGTGCCAGCAGTCCAAGACAGGGGTATCAGCCCCAGCATTTT. Translated, it gives CASSPRQGYQPQHF.

This clone was detected once. The chain is built from TRBV27 and TRBJ2-7, with 10 nucleotides matching TRBD2. The germline V gene encodes CDR1 MNHEY and CDR2 SMNVEV (reference sequence). Trimming cost V 7 bases and J 0 bases; bases outside gene matches: 3. This CDR3 contains 14 residues. This CDR3 is CASTRLAGSYEQYF. The CDR3 DNA reads as TGTGCCAGCACAAGACTAGCGGGCTCCTACGAGCAGTACTTC.

This clone was counted once. The chain links TRBV5-4 to TRBJ2-2; tentatively, D is TRBD2 (7 bases). The V and J ends lost 3 bases and 2 bases respectively, with 20 bases between them. Germline assignment: CDR1 SGHNT and CDR2 YYREEE (reference sequence). This CDR3 is 18 amino acids long. The CDR3 loop is CASSSARGGGHNTGELFF. The CDR3 region has the DNA TGTGCCAGCAGCTCGGCGAGGGGGGGCGGGCATAACACCGGGGAGCTGTTTTTT. Using reference TRBV5-4 and TRBJ2-2 for the parts outside the CDR3, the full variable domain is ETGVTQSPTHLIKTRGQQVTLRCSSQSGHNTVSWYQQALGQGPQFIFQYYREEENGRGNFPPRFSGLQFPNYSSELNVNALELDDSALYLCASSSARGGGHNTGELFFGEGSRLTVL.

This sequence joins TRBV4-3 and TRBJ2-1, with 12 bases that match TRBD2. This CDR3 spans 18 amino acids. Germline loops: CDR1 LGHNA, CDR2 YSLEER. Trimming removed 1 base from V and 8 bases from J; junction bases left unmatched: 12. The CDR3 DNA is TGCGCCAGCAGCCAAGTTCTTTCGACTAGCGGGAGATTCTATGAGCAGTTCTTC. Protein product: CASSQVLSTSGRFYEQFF.

The chain joins TRBV5-6 to TRBJ2-4; D gene ambiguous. Trimming cost V 0 bases and J 0 bases, with 10 bases left between them. Germline CDR1 and CDR2: SGHDT and YYEEEE. This CDR3 is 16 amino acids long. The CDR3 nucleotides read TGTGCCAGCAGCTTGGTACACCAAATAGCCAAAAACATTCAGTACTTC. The encoded protein is CASSLVHQIAKNIQYF.

This clone was counted only a few times. Other DNA sequences of this sample code for an identical CDR3. The rearrangement uses TRBV30 and TRBJ1-1, with D unresolved. With 0 bases removed from V and 0 bases from J, the gap between germline ends came to 5 bases. This CDR3 has 13 amino acids. The germline V gene has CDR1 GTSNPN and CDR2 SVGIG (reference sequence). The CDR3: CAWSVSVNTEAFF. As DNA, the CDR3 is TGTGCCTGGAGTGTTTCGGTGAACACTGAAGCTTTCTTT.

The chain joins TRBV6-5 to TRBJ2-1; TRBD2 agrees at 7 bases. Germline CDR1 is MNHEY and CDR2 is SVGAGI. V was pared by 0 bases and J by 5 bases, with 7 bases of the junction left unmatched. The CDR3 length is 16 residues. The DNA for the CDR3 is TGTGCCAGCAGTTACTCGATAAGCGGGACCCACAATGAGCAGTTCTTC. This codes for CASSYSISGTHNEQFF.

The chain is built from TRBV5-8 and TRBJ2-1; D may be TRBD2 (5 bases). CDR3 length: 15 residues. Germline CDR1 and CDR2: SGHTS and YDEGEE. V was trimmed by 4 bases and J by 8 bases, leaving 19 bases between them. CDR3 sequence (DNA): TGTGCCAGCAGCCCCTACGGGGTGTCCGTGGATGAGCAGTTCTTC. This encodes CASSPYGVSVDEQFF.

The J gene is TRBJ2-7, the V gene TRBV4-3; tentatively, D is TRBD2 (6 bases). Looked up from germline, CDR1 is LGHNA and CDR2 is YSLEER. This CDR3 spans 16 amino acids. Trimming took 1 base from V and 6 from J, leaving 19 bases between them. In DNA form, the CDR3 reads TGCGCCAGCAGCCAAGGAGGGTCCATGGGGGGAGCCGAGCAGTACTTC. Translation: CASSQGGSMGGAEQYF.

This clone was detected only once. J is TRBJ2-1 and V is TRBV6-9; 7 bases are a match to TRBD1. Trimming removed 2 bases from V and 15 bases from J; junction bases left unmatched: 16. Germline-derived CDR1 and CDR2 are MNHGY and SVAAGI. The CDR3 covers 15 residues. The CDR3, as DNA: TGTGCCAGCAGTTATACGGGGACAGATTACCCAATTCCGTTCTTC. Translating it yields CASSYTGTDYPIPFF.

The chain combines TRBV7-2 with TRBJ1-2; 8 bases are a match to TRBD1. CDR1 is SGHTA and CDR2 is FQGNSA in the germline V gene. The CDR3 length is 15 residues. V lost 3 bases to trimming and J lost 5 bases; unmatched junction nucleotides: 8. This CDR3 is CASSLAAGGAYGYTF. CDR3 nucleotides: TGTGCCAGCAGCTTGGCGGCAGGGGGCGCTTATGGCTACACCTTC. The whole variable domain, filled in from reference TRBV7-2 and TRBJ1-2, reads GAGVSQSPSNKVTEKGKDVELRCDPISGHTALYWYRQSLGQGLEFLIYFQGNSAPDKSGLPSDRFSAERTGGSVSTLTIQRTQQEDSAVYLCASSLAAGGAYGYTFGSGTRLTVV.

This clone was seen a single time. The chain links TRBV19 to TRBJ1-1; D call uncertain. The length of the CDR3 is 13 residues. The V and J ends lost 7 bases and 8 bases respectively, with 17 bases between them. Germline V gives CDR1 LNHDA, CDR2 SQIVND (reference sequence). The CDR3 bases are TGTGCCAGTATCCTATCGGGGAGGGCAGAAGCTTTCTTT. Translation: CASILSGRAEAFF.

The CDR3 spells CASSFRRESGELFF. The CDR3 coding sequence is TGTGCCAGCAGTTTTCGCAGGGAATCCGGGGAGCTGTTTTTT. This chain links TRBV27 with TRBJ2-2, with D perhaps TRBD1 (5 bases). This CDR3 has 14 amino acids. The V end lost 3 bases, the J end lost 6 bases, and 11 bases lay between the germline ends. In germline, CDR1 is MNHEY, CDR2 SMNVEV (reference sequence).

The CDR3 DNA follows: TGTGCCAGCAGCTTAGCGGGAGGTCGTCGTGACGAGCAGTACTTC. It encodes CASSLAGGRRDEQYF. The chain recombines TRBV7-9 with TRBJ2-7; D is possibly TRBD2 (6 bases). V lost 0 bases and J 5 bases, leaving 14 bases between the germline ends. CDR1 and CDR2 (germline): SEHNR, FQNEAQ (reference sequence). The CDR3 contains 15 residues.